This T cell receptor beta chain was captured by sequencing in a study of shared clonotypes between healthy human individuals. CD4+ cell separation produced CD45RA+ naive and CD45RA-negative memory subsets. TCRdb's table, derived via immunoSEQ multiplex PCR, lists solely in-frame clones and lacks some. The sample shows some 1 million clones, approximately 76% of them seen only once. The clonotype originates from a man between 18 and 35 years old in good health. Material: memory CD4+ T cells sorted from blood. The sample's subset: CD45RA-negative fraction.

CDR3 loop: CASSLEGTDTQYF. The CDR3, as DNA: TGTGCCAGCAGCTTAGAGGGGACAGATACGCAGTATTTT. This chain uses TRBV7-6 with TRBJ2-3, with D tentatively TRBD1 (5 bases). The germline gives CDR1 SGHVS, CDR2 FNYEAQ. The CDR3 totals 13 residues. V was clipped by 1 base and J by 3 bases, with 5 bases between them.